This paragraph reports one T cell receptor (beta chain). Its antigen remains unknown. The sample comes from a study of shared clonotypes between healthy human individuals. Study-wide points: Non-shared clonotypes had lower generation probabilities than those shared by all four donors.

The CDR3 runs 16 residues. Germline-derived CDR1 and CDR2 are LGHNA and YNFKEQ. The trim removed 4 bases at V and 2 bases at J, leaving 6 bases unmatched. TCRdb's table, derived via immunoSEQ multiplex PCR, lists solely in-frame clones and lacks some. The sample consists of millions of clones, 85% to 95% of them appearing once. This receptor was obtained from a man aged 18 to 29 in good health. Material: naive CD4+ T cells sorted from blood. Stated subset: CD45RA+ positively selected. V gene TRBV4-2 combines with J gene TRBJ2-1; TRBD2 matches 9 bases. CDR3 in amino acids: CASSPLAGETYNEQFF. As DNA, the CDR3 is TGTGCCAGCAGCCCCTTAGCGGGGGAGACCTACAATGAGCAGTTCTTC.